A single sample is the source of the 2 T cell receptor beta chains below, sequenced in a study of T cell repertoires in cytomegalovirus infection. No antigen has been assigned to these receptors. TCRdb itself ran the reads through MiXCR, one entry per CDR3 protein. The sample consists of 700,000 to 950,000 distinct CDR3 sequences, about 33% of them appearing once. The sequenced sample was cultured CD8+ T cells from PBMCs, obtained from culture after CMV antigen stimulation. The receptors derive from a human donor in good health (CMV status not recorded). Some clones in this sample may be carry-over from other donors' samples.

The chain carries TRBV5-6 and TRBJ2-5; D remains ambiguous. The CDR3 totals 18 residues. The germline gives CDR1 SGHDT, CDR2 YYEEEE. Trimming shortened V by 0 bases and J by 0 bases, and 18 bases separated the two germline ends. DNA for the CDR3: TGTGCCAGCAGCTTGGAAGGACCATCCCCTCACTACCAAGAGACCCAGTACTTC. Translated: CASSLEGPSPHYQETQYF.

The chain is built from TRBV6-2 or TRBV6-3 and TRBJ2-7; maybe TRBD1 (5 bases). CDR3 length: 19 residues. V was trimmed by 4 bases and J by 3 bases, leaving 28 bases between them. CDR1 MNHEY and CDR2 SVGEGT come from the germline V gene. CDR3: CASSSTHLLVGQVNYEQYV. The CDR3, as DNA: TGTGCCAGCAGTTCCACACACCTTCTTGTGGGGCAGGTCAACTACGAGCAGTACGTC.